A selection of T cell receptor beta chains follows, all from one sample in a study of T cell responses to AZD1222 COVID-19 vaccine. This table comes from immunoSEQ multiplex PCR, and its TCRdb copy is limited to in-frame clones, with some not included. This sample has about 150,000 clones, with 91% found just once. Sample: peripheral blood, taken on day 0 of AZD1222 vaccination. These receptors were collected from an adult in good health. The CDR3 runs from the conserved cysteine through the conserved F or W. D genes are given only for firm matches. Expanded clones are given a class, and other clones once, few, many or no size at all.

clone size,V gene,J gene,D gene,CDR3 DNA,CDR3 protein
NA,TRBV10-3,TRBJ1-1,NA,TGTGCCATCAGTGAGTCCCGGGGATACACTGAAGCTTTCTTT,CAISESRGYTEAFF
NA,TRBV9,TRBJ1-5,NA,TGTGCCAGCAGCGCCCTGGGGTCTTGCAGAGGGAAGCATCAGCCCCAGCATTTT,CASSALGSCRGKHQPQHF
NA,TRBV10-3,TRBJ2-3,NA,TGTGCCATCAGTGCTGGGGTGCCTGGCACAGATACGCAGTATTTT,CAISAGVPGTDTQYF
NA,TRBV5-5,TRBJ2-7,TRBD2,TGTGCCAGCAGCTCCCCGGGACTAGCTGGACTACGGACCTACGAGCAGTACTTC,CASSSPGLAGLRTYEQYF
NA,TRBV20-1,TRBJ2-1,TRBD2,TGCAGTGCTCGCGGGGGGAATGAGCAGTTCTTC,CSARGGNEQFF
NA,TRBV4-3,TRBJ2-1,TRBD2,TGCGCCAGCAGCCCGGGACTAGCGGGGGTAAATGAGCAGTTCTTC,CASSPGLAGVNEQFF
few,TRBV4-3,TRBJ2-3,NA,TGCGCCAGCAGCCAAGATCTGGGGCGTGCCCCAGATACGCAGTATTTT,CASSQDLGRAPDTQYF
NA,TRBV20-1,TRBJ2-7,NA,TGCAGTGCTAGTTCTGGGACTCCCGTCTACGAGCAGTACTTC,CSASSGTPVYEQYF
NA,TRBV11-2,TRBJ2-1,NA,TGTGCCAGCAGCCTCGTGGGGCCTGGTGAGATTACCTACAATGAGCAGTTCTTC,CASSLVGPGEITYNEQFF
NA,TRBV7-2,TRBJ1-4,TRBD1,TGTGCCAGCAGCCTAGACAGGGGGAGCGAAAAACTGTTTTTT,CASSLDRGSEKLFF
NA,TRBV11-3,TRBJ2-7,NA,TGTGCCAGCAGCTTCGGTAGCTCCTACGAGCAGTACTTC,CASSFGSSYEQYF
once,TRBV28,TRBJ2-3,TRBD2,TGTGCCAGCAGTCCCCAGGCGCCACTAGCGGGAGGCACAGATACGCAGTATTTT,CASSPQAPLAGGTDTQYF
NA,TRBV7-3,TRBJ2-1,NA,TGTGCCAGCAGCGCCCCAGTTGTACATGAGCAGTTCTTC,CASSAPVVHEQFF
NA,TRBV30,TRBJ1-4,NA,TGTGCCTGGAGTCCCGCGGGGGAAAAACTGTTTTTT,CAWSPAGEKLFF
NA,TRBV6-5,TRBJ1-2,TRBD1,TGTGCCAGCAGAGGCGAGGGAACAGGGGGCAAGGTCCTCTTC,CASRGEGTGGKVLF
NA,TRBV6-5,TRBJ1-1,NA,TGTGCCAGCAGATACGAAGACCGGTATGAAGCTTTCTTT,CASRYEDRYEAFF
NA,TRBV30,TRBJ1-1,NA,TGTGCCTGGAACCCAGGGTCGAAGAGCACTGAAGCTTTCTTT,CAWNPGSKSTEAFF
NA,TRBV9,TRBJ1-6,NA,TGTGCCAGCAGCGTAGGACGGCCAGATAATTCACCCCTCCACTTT,CASSVGRPDNSPLHF
NA,TRBV27,TRBJ1-5,NA,TGTGCCAGCAGTTTGGCAGGCGGGGATCAGCCCCAGCATTTT,CASSLAGGDQPQHF
NA,TRBV7-2,TRBJ1-1,TRBD1,TGTGCCAGCAGCCAATCAGGGGGAGGCACTGAAGCTTTCTTT,CASSQSGGGTEAFF
NA,TRBV6-2/TRBV6-3,TRBJ2-2,NA,TGTGCCAGCAGTACTATCCTAGCAACTGTCGCCGGGGAGCTGTTTTTT,CASSTILATVAGELFF
once,TRBV25-1,TRBJ2-2,NA,TGTGCCAGCCGGGGGTTTGTCACCGGGGAGCTGTTTTTT,CASRGFVTGELFF
NA,TRBV7-8,TRBJ2-3,NA,TGTGCCAGCAGCCCAAGAAGGGTGGATACGCAGTATTTT,CASSPRRVDTQYF
NA,TRBV4-3,TRBJ1-4,TRBD1,TGCGCCAGCAGCCAATACGACAGGGCCGTTGGGGAAAAACTGTTTTTT,CASSQYDRAVGEKLFF
once,TRBV9,TRBJ1-2,NA,TGTGCCAGCAGCGTAGCACAGGACTATGGCTACACCTTC,CASSVAQDYGYTF
NA,TRBV6-1,TRBJ2-7,TRBD1,TGTGCCAGCAGTGCCACCCCCGGGACAGTTATCTACGAGCAGTACTTC,CASSATPGTVIYEQYF
NA,TRBV7-2,TRBJ1-1,NA,TGTGCCAGCAGCCCAGCGGTCCTAGGGAACACTGAAGCTTTCTTT,CASSPAVLGNTEAFF
once,TRBV19,TRBJ2-6,TRBD1,TGTGCCAGTAGTTTCTGGACAGGGGGGGGCTCTGGGGCCAACGTCCTGACTTTC,CASSFWTGGGSGANVLTF
NA,TRBV2,TRBJ1-4,TRBD1,TGTGCCAGCAGTGAAAGACAGGGGAGCGAAAAACTGTTTTTT,CASSERQGSEKLFF
NA,TRBV5-1,TRBJ2-5,TRBD1,TGCGCCAGCGGACGCGGGGACAGGGGAGAGACCCAGTACTTC,CASGRGDRGETQYF
NA,TRBV6-1,TRBJ2-5,NA,TGTGCCAGCAGTGAAGTGGATGAAGAGACCCAGTACTTC,CASSEVDEETQYF
NA,TRBV6-4,TRBJ2-1,NA,TGTGCCAGCAGCCGAGGGCCAGTGGGTCTCTACAATGAGCAGTTCTTC,CASSRGPVGLYNEQFF
NA,TRBV6-2/TRBV6-3,TRBJ2-7,TRBD1,TGTGCCAGCAGTTGGACAGGGAGATACGAGCAGTACTTC,CASSWTGRYEQYF
NA,TRBV14,TRBJ1-2,NA,TGTGCCAGCAGCAGACAGTTGAGCTATGGCTACACCTTC,CASSRQLSYGYTF
NA,TRBV19,TRBJ2-4,TRBD2,TGTGCCAGTAGTCCCCGGGGAGGGGCAAACATTCAGTACTTC,CASSPRGGANIQYF
NA,TRBV4-1,TRBJ2-1,NA,TGCGCCAGCAGCCAAGATCTAAATGAGCAGTTCTTC,CASSQDLNEQFF
NA,TRBV28,TRBJ1-5,NA,TGTGCCACCTCCCGGGACGGAATAAATCAGCCCCAGCATTTT,CATSRDGINQPQHF
NA,TRBV27,TRBJ2-7,TRBD1,TGTGCCAGCAGTTCCAACAGGGGATTCGACGAGCAGTACTTC,CASSSNRGFDEQYF
NA,TRBV9,TRBJ1-2,NA,TGTGCCAGCAGCTCGGGACTCAGGGGTGGTAGGGGCTACACCTTC,CASSSGLRGGRGYTF
NA,TRBV9,TRBJ2-7,TRBD1,TGTGCCAGCAGCCCCCGGACAGGTACCTACGAGCAGTACTTC,CASSPRTGTYEQYF
NA,TRBV2,TRBJ2-1,NA,TGTGCCACGAGAGAGGGAGGAGACTACAATGAGCAGTTCTTC,CATREGGDYNEQFF
NA,TRBV3-1/TRBV3-2,TRBJ1-2,TRBD1,TGTGCCAGCAGCCCGACAGGGTATGAAGGCTACACCTTC,CASSPTGYEGYTF
once,TRBV28,TRBJ1-1,NA,TGTGCCAGCAAACCGGGGAACACTGAAGCTTTCTTT,CASKPGNTEAFF
NA,TRBV7-9,TRBJ1-2,NA,TGTGCCAGCAGCCCAGTAACCCACTATGGCTACACCTTC,CASSPVTHYGYTF
NA,TRBV19,TRBJ2-7,NA,TGTGCCAGTAGTAGGGAGGATGGAATGGAGCAGTACTTC,CASSREDGMEQYF